One and the same sample provided the 30 T cell receptor beta chains below, sequenced in a study of blood T cell repertoires in COVID-19. The method was immunoSEQ multiplex PCR; TCRdb's version includes in-frame clones alone and lacks a portion of them. The sample has 230,000 or so clones; 88% are singletons. What was sequenced was PBMCs or T cells enriched from blood (not recorded which). The receptors were sampled from a woman aged 25 to 45 who had recovered from COVID-19.

The rearrangement uses TRBV4-3 and TRBJ2-7, with 7 bases matching TRBD2. This CDR3 is built from 15 residues. After removal of 0 bases from V and 3 bases from J, the junction contained 5 bases not matched to a gene. Germline assignment: CDR1 LGHNA and CDR2 YSLEER. Here the CDR3 reads CASSQEWSGNYEQYF. The CDR3 DNA reads TGCGCCAGCAGCCAAGAATGGAGCGGGAACTACGAGCAGTACTTC.

This chain joins TRBV3-1 (or the pseudogene TRBV3-2) and TRBJ2-5; 8 positions match TRBD1. Per germline, CDR1 LGHDT and CDR2 YNNKEL (reference sequence). The CDR3 is 18 amino acids. V shed 3 bases and J 4 bases; nucleotides not matched to a gene: 16. CDR3 DNA sequence: TGTGCCAGCAGCCATGTCCCGGGACAGGTTAGAGGGGGAGAGACCCAGTACTTC. This translates into CASSHVPGQVRGGETQYF.

The chain carries TRBV16 and TRBJ2-1; D is undetermined. The CDR3 covers 14 residues. Trimming shortened V by 0 bases and J by 2 bases, and 5 bases separated the two germline ends. Per germline, CDR1 KGHSY and CDR2 FQNENV. In nucleotides, the CDR3 is TGTGCCAGCAGCCAATCTAGTGCCTACAATGAGCAGTTCTTC. This sequence encodes CASSQSSAYNEQFF.

This clone was recorded only once. The rearrangement links TRBV6-2 or TRBV6-3 to TRBJ1-2, with 9 bases lining up with TRBD1. V dropped 2 bases and J dropped 2; count of bases not matched to a gene: 6. There are 16 residues in the CDR3. The V gene's germline CDR1 is MNHEY and CDR2 SVGEGT. CDR3 sequence (DNA): TGTGCCAGCAGTTACCTCCGGGACAGGGCCAACTATGGCTACACCTTC. Protein: CASSYLRDRANYGYTF.

The J gene is TRBJ2-1, the V gene TRBV7-3; the match to TRBD2 covers 14 bases. Germline CDR1 SGHTA, CDR2 FQGTGA. The CDR3 runs 14 residues. V trimming: 5 bases; J trimming: 10 bases; junction bases outside the gene matches: 4. DNA of the CDR3: TGTGCCAGCAGCACGGGACTAGCGGGGGCCGAGCAGTTCTTC. Its translation is CASSTGLAGAEQFF.

The V and J genes are TRBV4-3 and TRBJ2-1; 10 bases match TRBD2. Germline V lookup: CDR1 LGHNA, CDR2 YSLEER. This CDR3 comprises 16 residues. The V and J ends lost 0 bases and 3 bases, in that order; junction bases with no gene match: 2. The CDR3 DNA reads TGCGCCAGCAGCCAAGATAGACTAGCGGGCTACAATGAGCAGTTCTTC. This sequence encodes CASSQDRLAGYNEQFF.

This chain links TRBV11-2 with TRBJ1-2; D is perhaps TRBD1 (5 bases). Germline CDR1 reads SGHAT; CDR2 reads FQNNGV. This CDR3 spans 15 amino acids. V lost 0 bases, J lost 2 bases, and 10 bases lay in between. This chain's CDR3 is CASSLDRGANYGYTF. The CDR3 bases are TGTGCCAGCAGCTTAGATCGTGGGGCCAACTATGGCTACACCTTC.

V and J are TRBV15 and TRBJ2-5, with TRBD2 matching over 10 bases. CDR1 is LNHNV, CDR2 YYDKDF, per germline (reference sequence). The CDR3 loop spans 15 amino acids. Trimming took 5 bases from V and 3 from J; bases not matched to a gene: 6. CDR3 DNA: TGTGCCACCAGCTCTAACCTAGCGGGGGAAGAGACCCAGTACTTC. It encodes CATSSNLAGEETQYF.

This chain uses TRBV2 with TRBJ1-4; no clear D gene. This CDR3 is 15 amino acids long. Germline CDR1 is SNHLY and CDR2 is FYNNEI. V lost 7 bases to trimming and J lost 2 bases, with 14 bases between them. CDR3 residues: CASKGSAGTNEKLFF. CDR3 DNA sequence: TGTGCCAGCAAAGGCAGCGCGGGGACTAATGAAAAACTGTTTTTT.

The chain joins TRBV19 to TRBJ1-5; D possibly corresponds to TRBD1 (5 bases). Deletions cut 6 bases from V and 2 bases from J, with 14 bases between. The CDR3 totals 15 residues. Germline V CDR1 and CDR2: LNHDA, SQIVND (reference sequence). DNA for the CDR3: TGTGCCAGTAGGGGGTTCTGGGGGGGCAATCAGCCCCAGCATTTT. Translating gives CASRGFWGGNQPQHF.

J is TRBJ1-1 and V is TRBV3-1 (or the pseudogene TRBV3-2), with 8 nucleotides matching TRBD1. J was trimmed by 5 bases and V by 1 base; bases with no gene match: 3. Germline CDR1 is LGHDT and CDR2 is YNNKEL (reference sequence). The CDR3 is 14 residues long. The CDR3 is CASSQGTGRTEAFF. In DNA, the CDR3 is TGTGCCAGCAGCCAAGGGACAGGGCGGACTGAAGCTTTCTTT.

J is TRBJ2-3 and V is TRBV9; TRBD2 might be the D (6 bases). V lost 3 bases and J 5 bases, leaving 7 bases between the germline ends. The CDR3 spans 12 residues. CDR1 is SGDLS and CDR2 is YYNGEE in the germline V gene. The CDR3 is CASSGEVDTQYF. The CDR3 coding sequence is TGTGCCAGCAGCGGGGAGGTAGATACGCAGTATTTT.

This clone was observed a single time. This chain links TRBV5-1 with TRBJ2-1, with D perhaps TRBD1 (5 bases). V was trimmed by 0 bases and J by 5 bases, leaving 12 bases between them. Per germline, CDR1 SGHRS and CDR2 YFSETQ. The CDR3 has 15 residues. The CDR3 sequence: CASSLAQGVDNEQFF. The CDR3 nucleotides read TGCGCCAGCAGCTTGGCCCAGGGCGTAGACAATGAGCAGTTCTTC. The full variable domain, completed using reference TRBV5-1 and TRBJ2-1, is KAGVTQTPRYLIKTRGQQVTLSCSPISGHRSVSWYQQTPGQGLQFLFEYFSETQRNKGNFPGRFSGRQFSNSRSEMNVSTLELGDSALYLCASSLAQGVDNEQFFGPGTRLTVL.

The rearrangement uses TRBV4-3 and TRBJ2-5; TRBD2 might be the D (5 bases). The ends were cut back, 3 bases at V and 5 bases at J, with 22 bases in the middle. Germline V gene data show CDR1 as LGHNA and CDR2 as YSLEER. CDR3 length: 17 amino acids. CDR3 nucleotide sequence: TGCGCCAGCAGCCACCGTATGATGGGAGAGGGCGGGGAGACCCAGTACTTC. Protein sequence: CASSHRMMGEGGETQYF.

V gene TRBV6-1 combines with J gene TRBJ1-1, with 7 bases lining up with TRBD1. Germline trimming cut 6 bases from V and 7 bases from J; bases unmatched to any gene: 5. This CDR3 contains 12 residues. Germline CDR1 and CDR2: MNHNS and SASEGT. The CDR3 DNA reads as TGTGCCAGCAGACAGGGGTCGGGTGAAGCTTTCTTT. Its protein is CASRQGSGEAFF.

The chain links TRBV7-6 to TRBJ2-1; TRBD2 aligns across 8 bases. Trimming took 2 bases from V and 8 from J; bases not matched to a gene: 8. The CDR3 is made up of 15 amino acids. Germline loops: CDR1 SGHVS, CDR2 FNYEAQ. CDR3 sequence (DNA): TGTGCCAGCAGCTTATCGGGAGGGGGAAGGGATGAGCAGTTCTTC. Amino acid sequence: CASSLSGGGRDEQFF.

The rearrangement links TRBV5-1 to TRBJ1-1; 9 nucleotides agree with TRBD1. Germline CDR1 is SGHRS and CDR2 is YFSETQ. This CDR3 has 15 residues. With 3 bases clipped from V and 3 bases from J, the junction kept 6 bases outside the gene matches. The CDR3 is CASSWTGEMDTEAFF. In DNA, the CDR3 is TGCGCCAGCAGCTGGACAGGGGAAATGGACACTGAAGCTTTCTTT.

This clone turned up a few times. The rearrangement joins TRBV6-6 to TRBJ1-5, with D possibly matching TRBD1 (6 bases). Between the trimmed V and J ends, which lost 2 bases and 7 bases, there was a span of 15 bases. Germline V gene lookup returns CDR1 MNHNY and CDR2 SVGAGI (reference sequence). The CDR3 extends over 15 amino acids. The CDR3 here is CASSYPHRVRQPQHF. The CDR3 DNA follows: TGTGCCAGCAGTTACCCCCACAGGGTCAGACAGCCCCAGCATTTT.

The chain has TRBV13 and TRBJ2-7; 7 bases are shared with TRBD1. Germline-derived CDR1 and CDR2 are PRHDT and FYEKMQ (reference sequence). The CDR3 runs to 13 residues. Unmatched junction bases numbered 4, after V lost 7 bases and J lost 1 base. CDR3 region: CASTTTGSYEQYF. The CDR3 DNA reads TGTGCCAGCACCACGACAGGGTCCTACGAGCAGTACTTC.

V usage is TRBV2 and J usage is TRBJ1-1; 8 bases line up with TRBD1. V lost 7 bases and J lost 7; bases outside the gene matches: 5. Germline V gene lookup returns CDR1 SNHLY and CDR2 FYNNEI. This CDR3 contains 12 residues. The CDR3: CASTRTGNEAFF. The DNA of the CDR3 is TGTGCCAGCACCAGGACAGGGAATGAAGCTTTCTTT.

The chain links TRBV29-1 to TRBJ1-5; no firm D call. Germline loops: CDR1 SQVTM, CDR2 ANQGSEA. Trimming left V 4 bases short and J 5 bases short, with 12 bases between. This CDR3 contains 13 residues. The CDR3 reads CSVVSQYDQPQHF. Written as DNA, the CDR3 is TGCAGCGTTGTGTCCCAGTACGATCAGCCCCAGCATTTT.

This clone was counted only a few times. In the same sample, other DNA sequences code for this CDR3. V gene TRBV10-3 combines with J gene TRBJ2-5; TRBD2 agrees at 8 bases. Looked up from germline, CDR1 is ENHRY and CDR2 is SYGVKD. V was pared by 2 bases and J by 1 base, with 0 bases of the junction left unmatched. CDR3 length: 14 residues. The CDR3 protein is CAISERGGQETQYF. The CDR3, as DNA: TGTGCCATCAGTGAGCGGGGGGGCCAAGAGACCCAGTACTTC.

The rearrangement uses TRBV4-1 and TRBJ1-1; D not certain. The V gene lost 1 base and the J gene lost 5 bases, with 20 bases spanning the gap. Germline CDR1 is MGHRA and CDR2 is YSYEKL. The length of the CDR3 is 17 residues. The CDR3 region is CASSQGARGRPMTEAFF. The CDR3 nucleotides read TGCGCCAGCAGCCAAGGAGCCCGCGGGCGGCCAATGACTGAAGCTTTCTTT.

CDR3 coding DNA: TGCGCCAGCAGCTTGGTAGATAACTCCTACGAGCAGTACTTC. Encoded protein: CASSLVDNSYEQYF. The V and J genes are TRBV5-1 and TRBJ2-7; D gene ambiguous. Germline-derived CDR1 and CDR2 are SGHRS and YFSETQ. V shed 0 bases and J shed 0 bases, with 7 bases lying between them. The CDR3 extends over 14 amino acids.

The chain recombines TRBV5-1 with TRBJ2-5, with 9 positions matching TRBD2. J was trimmed by 0 bases and V by 4 bases; bases with no gene match: 7. Germline CDR1 SGHRS, CDR2 YFSETQ. The CDR3 spans 16 residues. CDR3 sequence: CASSTRLAAYQETQYF. CDR3 DNA: TGCGCCAGCAGCACCCGACTAGCGGCGTACCAAGAGACCCAGTACTTC.

V usage is TRBV1 and J usage is TRBJ1-2; TRBD1 reflects the table's D call only, with no check against the DNA. TRBV1 has pseudogene status. This CDR3 spans 15 amino acids. CDR3 amino acids: CTSPTAGTRIARYTF. The CDR3 DNA reads as TGCACCAGCCCTACAGCCGGGACACGAATTGCTCGCTACACCTTC.

On this clone itself: Different DNA sequences within this sample yield the same CDR3. This chain joins TRBV6-4 and TRBJ2-6; tentatively, D is TRBD2 (6 bases). The germline CDR1 and CDR2 sequences are MRHNA and SNTAGT. CDR3 length: 16 residues. V gave up 0 bases and J gave up 0 bases, with 6 bases separating them. CDR3 protein: CASSDSTSSGANVLTF. The CDR3 bases are TGTGCCAGCAGTGACTCGACTAGCTCTGGGGCCAACGTCCTGACTTTC.

The rearrangement uses TRBV4-1 and TRBJ1-5; D possibly corresponds to TRBD1 (6 bases). The CDR3 totals 13 residues. Germline V gives CDR1 MGHRA, CDR2 YSYEKL. With 4 bases removed from V and 7 bases from J, the gap between germline ends came to 11 bases. CDR3: CASSLQGRQPQHF. CDR3 coding DNA: TGCGCCAGCAGCCTACAGGGTCGCCAGCCCCAGCATTTT.

The gene calls are TRBV5-6 and TRBJ2-5; TRBD2 matches 7 bases. The germline V gene encodes CDR1 SGHDT and CDR2 YYEEEE. CDR3 length equals 18 residues. V gave up 0 bases and J gave up 1 base; unmatched junction bases: 12. The CDR3 DNA reads TGTGCCAGCAGCTTGGGTCTGGGCGGGGGAACTTTCCAAGAGACCCAGTACTTC. Its protein product is CASSLGLGGGTFQETQYF. The full variable domain, with the rest looked up from reference TRBV5-6 and TRBJ2-5, is DAGVTQSPTHLIKTRGQQVTLRCSPKSGHDTVSWYQQALGQGPQFIFQYYEEEERQRGNFPDRFSGHQFPNYSSELNVNALLLGDSALYLCASSLGLGGGTFQETQYFGPGTRLLVL.

In this sample, this clone turned up a few times. The rearrangement uses TRBV7-2 and TRBJ1-5; TRBD1 might be the D (6 bases). Trimming pared 1 base from V and 2 bases from J, leaving 9 bases between. Germline assignment: CDR1 SGHTA and CDR2 FQGNSA. This CDR3 spans 15 amino acids. CDR3 sequence: CASSLVGAGNQPQHF. For the CDR3, the DNA is TGTGCCAGCAGCTTAGTGGGGGCAGGCAATCAGCCCCAGCATTTT.